This T cell receptor (beta chain) was identified in a study of shared clonotypes between healthy human individuals. This CDR3 comprises 16 residues. V lost 0 bases, J lost 2 bases, and 15 bases lay in between. Germline CDR1 reads SGHKS; CDR2 reads YYEKEE (reference sequence). Assay: immunoSEQ multiplex PCR; the TCRdb copy retains only in-frame clones and omits some. The data contain about 480,000 clones, about 80% of them seen just once; the ten biggest clones take up 9.5% to 15%. Sequences were obtained from PBMCs. The V and J genes are TRBV5-5 and TRBJ2-7; maybe TRBD1 (5 bases). The receptor was derived from a woman in her thirties or forties in good health. Some clones in this sample may be carry-over from other donors' samples. CDR3 DNA sequence: TGTGCCAGCAGCTTGGCGGTCATAGGGGCGGCCTACGAGCAGTACTTC. It is translated as CASSLAVIGAAYEQYF.